Below, one T cell receptor beta chain is given with its context. Its antigen is not identified. The sample comes from a study of vaccination effects on CD4 cells after COVID-19. Germline CDR1 is GTSNPN and CDR2 is SVGIG (reference sequence). The V end lost 4 bases, the J end lost 3 bases, and 12 bases lay between the germline ends. The CDR3 is 13 residues long. Under the ViraFEST assay, PBMC were stimulated with viral peptide pools so that antigen-specific CD4+ T cells expanded. Sequencing was performed afterwards. Isolating CD4+ T cells followed about 11 days of culture. The person's infection with SARS-CoV-2, confirmed by PCR, took place between March and December 2020. Here immunoSEQ multiplex PCR was the method, and the copy in TCRdb shows in-frame clones only, minus some. Of about 70,000 clones in the sample, around 72% were seen once.

The sequence came from a human donor who had a prior SARS-CoV-2 infection. V usage is TRBV30 and J usage is TRBJ2-5; weak D call: TRBD2 (6 bases). Sequenced here: CD4+ T cells from PBMCs cultured with HIV peptides, sampled before COVID-19 vaccination. Subset in this sample: HIV-1 Nef peptide pool negative control/reference culture. For the CDR3, the DNA is TGTGCCTGGATTCCTGGGGAGGAAGAGACCCAGTACTTC. Translated: CAWIPGEEETQYF.